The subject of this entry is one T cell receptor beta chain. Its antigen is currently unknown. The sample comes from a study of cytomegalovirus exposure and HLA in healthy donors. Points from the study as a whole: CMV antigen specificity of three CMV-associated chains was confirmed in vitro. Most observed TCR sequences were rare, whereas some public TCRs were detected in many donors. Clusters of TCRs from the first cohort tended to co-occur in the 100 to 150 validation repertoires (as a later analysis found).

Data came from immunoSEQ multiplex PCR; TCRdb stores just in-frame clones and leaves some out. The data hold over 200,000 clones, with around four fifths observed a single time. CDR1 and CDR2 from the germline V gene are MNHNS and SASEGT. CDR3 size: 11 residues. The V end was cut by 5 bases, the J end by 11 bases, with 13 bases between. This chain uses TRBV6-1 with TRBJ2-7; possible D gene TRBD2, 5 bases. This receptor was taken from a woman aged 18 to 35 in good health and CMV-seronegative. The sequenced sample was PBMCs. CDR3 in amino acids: CASSPGSGEYF. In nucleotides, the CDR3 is TGTGCCAGCAGTCCGGGATCTGGGGAGTACTTC.